What follows describes a single TCR beta chain. Its antigen is unidentified. This entry comes from a study of cytomegalovirus exposure and HLA in healthy donors. V lost 1 base to trimming and J lost 3 bases, with 10 bases between them. The CDR3 runs to 14 residues. From germline, CDR1 is SGHKS and CDR2 YYEKEE (reference sequence). General observations from the study: In a later analysis, a genetic analysis reported fewer productive-TCR N-insertions in an Asian-associated ancestry cluster than the cohort average.

60 Vbeta and 13 Jbeta primers were used in PCR. The assay was immunoSEQ multiplex PCR, and TCRdb's table has in-frame clones only and misses some. The sample comprises around 160,000 clones, 60% to 80% of which are singletons, and 4.7% rests with the top ten. The TCR comes from a man between 18 and 29 years old in good health and CMV-seropositive. Sequenced: PBMCs. The rearrangement links TRBV5-5 to TRBJ1-1; D unresolved. CDR3 sequence (DNA): TGTGCCAGCAGCTTGCGGGTGGTAGACACTGAAGCTTTCTTT. This gives the protein CASSLRVVDTEAFF.